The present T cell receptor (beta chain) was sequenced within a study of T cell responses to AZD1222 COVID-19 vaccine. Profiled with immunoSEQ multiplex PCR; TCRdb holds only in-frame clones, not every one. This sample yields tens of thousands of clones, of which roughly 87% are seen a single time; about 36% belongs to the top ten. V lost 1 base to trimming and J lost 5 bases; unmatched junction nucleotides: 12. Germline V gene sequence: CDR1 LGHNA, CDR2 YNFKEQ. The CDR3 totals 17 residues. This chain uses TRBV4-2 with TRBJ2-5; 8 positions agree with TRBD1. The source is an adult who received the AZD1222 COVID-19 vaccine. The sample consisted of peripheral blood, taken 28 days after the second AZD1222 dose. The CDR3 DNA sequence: TGTGCCAGCAGCCAAGGGAGCCGGACAGGGATGGGCGAGACCCAGTACTTC. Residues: CASSQGSRTGMGETQYF.